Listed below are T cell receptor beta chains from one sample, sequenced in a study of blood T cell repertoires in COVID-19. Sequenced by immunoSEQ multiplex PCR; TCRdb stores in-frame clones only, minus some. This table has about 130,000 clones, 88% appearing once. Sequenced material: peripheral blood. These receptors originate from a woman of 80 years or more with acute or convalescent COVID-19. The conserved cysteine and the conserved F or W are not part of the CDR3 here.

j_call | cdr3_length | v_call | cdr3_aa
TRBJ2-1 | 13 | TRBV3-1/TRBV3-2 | ASSRGGAGYNEQF
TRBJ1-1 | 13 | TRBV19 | ASSIAGGRNTEAF
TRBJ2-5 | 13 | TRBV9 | ASSGPSGAQETQY
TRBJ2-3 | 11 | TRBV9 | ASAEAPRDTQY
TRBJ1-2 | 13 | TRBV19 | ASTPTGGSNYGYT
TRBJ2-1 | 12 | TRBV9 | ASNHGAGYNEQF
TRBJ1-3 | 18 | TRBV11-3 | ASSLSPYLSGPRSGNTIY
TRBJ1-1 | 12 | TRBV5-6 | ASSRDSSNTEAF
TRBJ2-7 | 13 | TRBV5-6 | ASALGGRPPWEQY
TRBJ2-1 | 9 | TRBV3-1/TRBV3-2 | ASSQREEQF
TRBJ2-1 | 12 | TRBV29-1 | SVRTGGQYNEQF
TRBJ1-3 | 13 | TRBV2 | ASSGDRGYGNTIY
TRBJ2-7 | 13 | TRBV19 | ASSIGTAGVYEQY
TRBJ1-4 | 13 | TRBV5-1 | ASSLDGTGAGKLF
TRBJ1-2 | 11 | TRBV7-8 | ASSRTGDYGYT
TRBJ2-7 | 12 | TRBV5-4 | ASSSQGGSYEQY
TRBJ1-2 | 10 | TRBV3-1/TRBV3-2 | ATTGQGYGYT
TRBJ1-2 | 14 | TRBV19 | ASGETSDRGPYGYT
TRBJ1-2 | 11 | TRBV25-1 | ASSLGQGYGYT
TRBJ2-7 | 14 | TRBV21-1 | ASSCTGGTGGYEQY
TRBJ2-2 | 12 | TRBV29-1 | SAGDSGGTGELF
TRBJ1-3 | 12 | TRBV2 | ASRGTLSGNTIY
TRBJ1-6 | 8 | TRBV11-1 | ASSREPLH
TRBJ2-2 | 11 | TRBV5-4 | ASSLSLTGELF
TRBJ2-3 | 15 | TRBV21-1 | ASSKQRGTGPADTQY
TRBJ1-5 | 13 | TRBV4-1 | ASSQDGAGDQPQH
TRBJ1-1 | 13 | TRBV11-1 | ASTFGRQFNTEAF
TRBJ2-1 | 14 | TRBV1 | TSSQEETSGWNEQF
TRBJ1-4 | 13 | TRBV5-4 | ASSLDFSRNEKLF
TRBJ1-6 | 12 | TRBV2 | ASTSGQYNSPLH
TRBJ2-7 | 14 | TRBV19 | ASTPGRGGSSYEQY
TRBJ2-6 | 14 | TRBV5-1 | ASRRDLNSGANVLT
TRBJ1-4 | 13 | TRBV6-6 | ASWESTRVNEKLF
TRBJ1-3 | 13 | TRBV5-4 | ASSQDRGSGNTIY
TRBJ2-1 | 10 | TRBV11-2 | ASSLGESEQF
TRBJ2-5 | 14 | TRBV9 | ASSVAGLGVQETQY
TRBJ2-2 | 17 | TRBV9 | ASSVAISGRDRNTGELF
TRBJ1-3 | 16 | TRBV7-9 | ASSSPRTGLLSGNTIY
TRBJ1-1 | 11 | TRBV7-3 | ASSLSGQTEAF
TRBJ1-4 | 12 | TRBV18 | ASSGDRGNEKLF
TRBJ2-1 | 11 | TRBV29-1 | SVPGLAGGTQF
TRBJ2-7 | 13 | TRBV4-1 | ASSLYRQGGDEQY
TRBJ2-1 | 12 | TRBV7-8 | ASSLLGSYNEQF
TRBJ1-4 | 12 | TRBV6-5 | ASSRGAAPSKLF
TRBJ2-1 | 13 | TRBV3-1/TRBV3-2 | ASSSRDRGNNEQF
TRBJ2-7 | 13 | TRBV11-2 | ASSLGQEMRSEQY
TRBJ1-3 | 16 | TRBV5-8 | ASSGGQGTLPIGNTIY
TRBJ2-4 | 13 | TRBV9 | ASSDTGEAKNIQY